The clone carrying this TCR beta chain was observed at least ten times. No antigen is known for it. The CDR3 loop spans 12 amino acids. The V and J ends lost 7 bases and 1 base respectively, with 9 bases between them. The V gene's germline CDR1 is SQVTM and CDR2 ANQGSEA. The data derive from a study of T cell repertoires in cytomegalovirus infection. General study points: There were carriers of CMV plus the relevant HLA, and cumulative public TCR beta family frequency identified them.

TCRdb recomputed calls from the reads with MiXCR, one row per CDR3 protein. The sample holds around 260,000 distinct CDR3 sequences, approximately 8.3% seen once. The sequenced sample was PBMCs. The receptor's source is a human donor in good health (CMV status not recorded). Some clones in this sample may be carry-over from other donors' samples. The V call is TRBV29-1, the J call TRBJ2-3, with D unresolved. The CDR3 sequence is CSGLQGTDTQYF. The CDR3 coding sequence is TGCAGCGGGCTCCAGGGCACAGATACGCAGTATTTT.